The 20 T cell receptor beta chains in this list originate from one sample, sequenced in a study of T cells in Graves' hyperthyroidism and ophthalmopathy. Template material for amplifying TCR beta CDR3 regions consisted of RNA transcripts. First-round RT-PCR with HTBI primers amplified the TCR CDR3 region. TCRdb processed the multiplex PCR reads anew with MiXCR; each CDR3 protein has one entry. The repertoire has 360,000 or so distinct CDR3 sequences, 19% of them found once; the top ten carry about 4%. Sequenced: blood. The receptors come from a woman aged 18-29 years with Graves' hyperthyroidism.

In this sample, this clonotype turned up many times. This sequence joins TRBV12-3 or TRBV12-4 and TRBJ2-5, with D perhaps matching TRBD1 or TRBD2 (5 bases each). Trimming cost V 5 bases and J 4 bases, with 20 bases left between them. The CDR3 consists of 16 residues. Here the CDR3 DNA reads TGTGCCAGCAGTGGGGCCCCTGGCAGGGCGGGAGAGACCCAGTACTTC. Translating gives CASSGAPGRAGETQYF.

With regard to this clonotype: This may be a read error, as it is one base from a much larger clone. This CDR3 is missing its conserved last phenylalanine or tryptophan, likely due to a read error. This chain links TRBV11-2 with TRBJ1-2; a possible D gene is TRBD1 (6 bases). This CDR3 contains 13 residues. The germline V and J ends were trimmed by 7 bases and 8 bases, with 17 bases remaining between them. Germline values: CDR1 SGHAT, CDR2 FQNNGV. The CDR3 DNA sequence: TGTGCCAGCACCAGGCGGGGGGCTGAGGGCTACACCGTC. It codes for CASTRRGAEGYTV.

V and J are TRBV6-5 and TRBJ1-6; D is perhaps TRBD1 (5 bases). The CDR3 runs to 17 residues. V gave up 2 bases and J gave up 7 bases, with 18 bases separating them. Germline assignment: CDR1 MNHEY and CDR2 SVGAGI. The CDR3 DNA is TGTGCCAGCAGTTACACCCATGCGGGACTCGGAAATTCACCCCTCCACTTT. Protein: CASSYTHAGLGNSPLHF.

This clonotype has at least ten counts. This chain connects TRBV20-1 to TRBJ2-5, with D perhaps matching TRBD1 (5 bases). Germline V CDR1 and CDR2: DFQATT, SNEGSKA (reference sequence). V lost 3 bases and J 1 base, leaving 9 bases between the germline ends. This CDR3 has 13 residues. CDR3 residues: CSASPDSQETQYF. The CDR3, as DNA: TGCAGTGCTAGCCCCGACAGCCAAGAGACCCAGTACTTC.

This clonotype was seen at least ten times. J is TRBJ1-2 and V is TRBV12-3 or TRBV12-4, with D possibly matching TRBD1 (6 bases). The length of the CDR3 is 13 residues. V gave up 0 bases and J gave up 4 bases, with 6 bases separating them. The CDR3 DNA is TGTGCCAGCAGTTTAGCGGACAGCTATGGCTACACCTTC. It encodes CASSLADSYGYTF.

In this sample, this clonotype turned up many times. The genes are TRBV20-1 and TRBJ1-5; D not certain. The CDR3 length is 14 residues. Germline CDR1 reads DFQATT; CDR2 reads SNEGSKA (reference sequence). V was pared by 2 bases and J by 0 bases, with 8 bases between. The CDR3 loop is CSARKPASNQPQHF. The CDR3 DNA sequence: TGCAGTGCTAGAAAACCCGCTAGCAATCAGCCCCAGCATTTT.

Only a few counts were recorded for this clonotype. The chain combines TRBV6-1 with TRBJ1-5, with no clear D. Between the trimmed V and J ends, which lost 0 bases and 3 bases, there was a span of 6 bases. Germline CDR1 MNHNS, CDR2 SASEGT. This CDR3 is 14 amino acids long. The CDR3 DNA follows: TGTGCCAGCAGTGAAGCGCGGGTCAATCAGCCCCAGCATTTT. Translating gives CASSEARVNQPQHF.

This clonotype was found many times. The CDR3 DNA follows: TGTGCCACCAGCAAAGACGACAGAAGCAATCAGCCCCAGCATTTT. It encodes CATSKDDRSNQPQHF. The J gene is TRBJ1-5, the V gene TRBV15, with D possibly TRBD1 on 5 matching bases. Germline V lookup: CDR1 LNHNV, CDR2 YYDKDF (reference sequence). The CDR3 covers 15 residues. Trimming took off 4 bases at V and 1 base at J, with 11 bases between the two ends.

This clonotype was found a few times. This sequence joins TRBV7-6 and TRBJ1-2, with TRBD1 identical over 10 bases. V dropped 3 bases and J dropped 4; count of bases not matched to a gene: 5. From germline, CDR1 is SGHVS and CDR2 FNYEAQ. The CDR3 runs 15 residues. Here the CDR3 DNA reads TGTGCCAGCAGCTTCGGGACAGGGGCGCTCTATGGCTACACCTTC. This sequence encodes CASSFGTGALYGYTF.

This sequence joins TRBV11-2 and TRBJ2-7; D may match TRBD1 or TRBD2 (6 bases each). Germline CDR1 and CDR2: SGHAT and FQNNGV. Trimming removed 5 bases at V and 4 bases at J, with 15 bases between. This CDR3 is built from 14 residues. The CDR3, as DNA: TGTGCCAGCAGCCCACAGGGCGGGGTTTACGAGCAGTACTTC. It is translated as CASSPQGGVYEQYF.

The CDR3: CASSPTGNGGELFF. The CDR3 DNA is TGCGCCAGCAGCCCGACCGGGAACGGCGGGGAGCTGTTTTTT. The J gene is TRBJ2-2, the V gene TRBV4-1; a possible D gene is TRBD2 (5 bases). V dropped 4 bases and J dropped 7 bases, with 13 bases sitting between them. The germline V gene encodes CDR1 MGHRA and CDR2 YSYEKL. The CDR3 is 14 amino acids.

In this sample, this clonotype turned up many times. V gene TRBV6-1 combines with J gene TRBJ1-5; D is unresolved. Trimming took off 1 base at V and 2 bases at J, with 9 bases between the two ends. CDR1 and CDR2 (germline): MNHNS, SASEGT. The CDR3 contains 15 residues. The CDR3 DNA is TGTGCCAGCAGTGAAGGCATTTCGGGCAATCAGCCCCAGCATTTT. It translates to CASSEGISGNQPQHF.

This clonotype was detected many times. The genes are TRBV7-9 and TRBJ1-1; D is unclear. Trimming stripped 5 bases from V and 3 bases from J, with 13 bases between. Germline V gene sequence: CDR1 SEHNR, CDR2 FQNEAQ (reference sequence). This CDR3 spans 14 amino acids. CDR3 amino acids: CASSPFTRDTEAFF. CDR3 nucleotides: TGTGCCAGCAGCCCATTCACGAGGGACACTGAAGCTTTCTTT.

At least ten counts were recorded for this clonotype. The chain employs TRBV7-3 and TRBJ2-5; the match to TRBD2 covers 10 bases. The CDR3 covers 16 residues. Germline CDR1 and CDR2: SGHTA and FQGTGA. The V segment lost 5 bases and the J segment 5 bases; nucleotides outside the gene matches: 11. CDR3 in DNA: TGTGCCAGCAGCGTGGGGTTGACTAGCGGGTTGGAGACCCAGTACTTC. Its protein product is CASSVGLTSGLETQYF.

In its sample, this clonotype was seen many times. The chain links TRBV6-1 to TRBJ2-2; the D is unclear. The V gene's germline CDR1 is MNHNS and CDR2 SASEGT. V was clipped by 3 bases and J by 6 bases, with 8 bases between them. The CDR3 is made up of 13 amino acids. CDR3 DNA: TGTGCCAGCAGTGACTTTCGATCCGGGGAGCTGTTTTTT. Translating gives CASSDFRSGELFF.

This chain uses TRBV19 with TRBJ1-2, with a possible D match to TRBD1 (5 bases). Germline values: CDR1 LNHDA, CDR2 SQIVND (reference sequence). The CDR3 length is 18 residues. V was trimmed by 0 bases and J by 8 bases, leaving 25 bases between them. This chain's CDR3 is CASSIDIGAGSASIGYTF. CDR3 DNA: TGTGCCAGTAGTATAGATATAGGAGCAGGGTCGGCGTCTATCGGCTACACCTTC.

The J gene is TRBJ2-7, the V gene TRBV4-1; 9 bases are a match to TRBD1. Germline V gene data show CDR1 as MGHRA and CDR2 as YSYEKL. The CDR3 is made up of 18 amino acids. V dropped 0 bases and J dropped 3; count of bases not matched to a gene: 12. DNA for the CDR3: TGCGCCAGCAGCCAAGATCTTGCCTGGGACAGGGTTAACTACGAGCAGTACTTC. Protein: CASSQDLAWDRVNYEQYF.

The rearrangement uses TRBV28 and TRBJ1-1; D unclear. V lost 10 bases, J lost 1 base, and 7 bases lay in between. Germline V gives CDR1 MDHEN, CDR2 SYDVKM. The CDR3 is 11 residues long. CDR3 sequence reads: CATLGNTEAFF. Here the CDR3 DNA reads TGTGCCACCCTTGGGAACACTGAAGCTTTCTTT. Looking up the rest from reference TRBV28 and TRBJ1-1 gives the full variable domain: DVKVTQSSRYLVKRTGEKVFLECVQDMDHENMFWYRQDPGLGLRLIYFSYDVKMKEKGDIPEGYSVSREKKERFSLILESASTNQTSMYLCATLGNTEAFFGQGTRLTVV.

This clonotype was observed many times. V usage is TRBV30 and J usage is TRBJ1-2; a possible D gene is TRBD1 (5 bases). CDR1 GTSNPN and CDR2 SVGIG come from the germline V gene (reference sequence). The CDR3 contains 13 residues. Trimming took off 4 bases at V and 10 bases at J, with 19 bases between the two ends. The CDR3 protein is CAWNLALGTSYTF. The CDR3 nucleotides are TGTGCCTGGAACCTTGCCCTTGGGACCTCCTACACCTTC.

This clonotype was counted at least ten times. This rearrangement joins TRBV7-8 to TRBJ2-7; 7 bases are shared with TRBD2. Trimming removed 1 base from V and 5 bases from J; junction bases left unmatched: 5. Germline V gene sequence: CDR1 SGHVS, CDR2 FQNEAQ. The CDR3 is 14 residues long. CDR3 loop: CASSLDTGRDEQYF. As DNA, the CDR3 is TGTGCCAGCAGCTTAGATACGGGGAGGGACGAGCAGTACTTC.